Described below is a single T cell receptor beta chain sequence and its context. The data were taken from a study of blood T cell repertoires in COVID-19. Authors' data handling: From reference gene primer amplification, estimates of nucleated cell counts were derived. Libraries were prepared by immunoSEQ multiplex PCR; TCRdb keeps only in-frame clonotypes and omits some of them. V, J and clone size are taken as reported in that table, and D and trimming were inferred from the DNA itself. The sample lists 100,000 or so clones; approximately 87% were seen once. CDR1 WSHSY and CDR2 SAAADI come from the germline V gene. The length of the CDR3 is 12 residues. Unmatched junction bases numbered 6, after V lost 10 bases and J lost 4 bases.

The chain couples TRBV10-2 to TRBJ2-7; 8 bases agree with TRBD1. Sequenced input: peripheral blood. The sequence was obtained from a human donor in a cohort sampled during active COVID-19. The CDR3 is CATGGQAYEQYF. CDR3 sequence (DNA): TGCGCCACCGGGGGACAGGCTTACGAGCAGTACTTC.